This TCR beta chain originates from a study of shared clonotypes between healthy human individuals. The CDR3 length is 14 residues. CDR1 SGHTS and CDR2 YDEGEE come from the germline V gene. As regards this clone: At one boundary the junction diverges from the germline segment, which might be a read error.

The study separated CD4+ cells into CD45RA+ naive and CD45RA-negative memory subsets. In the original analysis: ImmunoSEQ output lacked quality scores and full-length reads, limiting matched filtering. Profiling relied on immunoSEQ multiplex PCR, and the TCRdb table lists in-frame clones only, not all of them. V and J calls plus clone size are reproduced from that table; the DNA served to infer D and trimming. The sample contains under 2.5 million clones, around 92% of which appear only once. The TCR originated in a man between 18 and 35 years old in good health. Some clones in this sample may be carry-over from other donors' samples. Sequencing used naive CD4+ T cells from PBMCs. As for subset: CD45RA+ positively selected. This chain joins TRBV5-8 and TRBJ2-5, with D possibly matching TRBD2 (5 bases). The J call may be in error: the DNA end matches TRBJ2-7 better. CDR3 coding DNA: TGCGCCAGCACGGAGGACCGCCCCATCGACGAGCAGTACTTC. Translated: CASTEDRPIDEQYF.